This T cell receptor (beta chain) was identified during a study of technical replicates of blood from a few donors. Germline assignment: CDR1 SNHLY and CDR2 FYNNEI. V was trimmed by 4 bases and J by 1 base, leaving 14 bases between them. This CDR3 has 16 amino acids. Using immunoSEQ multiplex PCR, the repertoire was profiled, and TCRdb retains in-frame clones only, with some absent. This table has 100,000 or so clones, 95% to 96% appearing once. The TCR originated in a human donor in good health. The sample taken for sequencing was T cells isolated from PBMCs. The chain joins TRBV2 to TRBJ2-4; no clear D gene. CDR3 region: CASSAMIQLAKNIQYF. In DNA, the CDR3 is TGTGCCAGCAGTGCGATGATACAGTTGGCCAAAAACATTCAGTACTTC.